This is a list of T cell receptor beta chains from one sample in a study of T cells after yellow fever vaccination. TCRdb reanalysed the 5' RACE reads using MiXCR and keeps one entry per CDR3 protein. Of roughly 140,000 distinct CDR3 sequences detected, over 7% appear once; the ten largest clones hold about 0.73%. The sample consisted of CD4+ T cells sorted from PBMCs, taken 5 days after the yellow fever booster vaccination. These receptors were taken from a young man who received the YFV17D yellow fever vaccine. Each CDR3 is given with its conserved first and last residue. D genes are given only for firm matches. The size of a clone is reported for some rows only, either as once, few or many, or as a class for expanded clones.

d_gene	v_gene	abundance	j_gene	CDR3nt	CDR3aa
-	TRBV18	many	TRBJ1-4	TGTGCCAGCTCACCTTCAGGGTATGAAAAACTGTTTTTT	CASSPSGYEKLFF
-	TRBV12-3/TRBV12-4	many	TRBJ1-5	TGTGCCAGCAGTTCTTACAGCAATCAGCCCCAGCATTTT	CASSSYSNQPQHF
-	TRBV5-4	-	TRBJ1-2	TGTGCCAGCAGCGCTCAGGGTTGGAATGGCTACACCTTC	CASSAQGWNGYTF
TRBD1	TRBV9	many	TRBJ2-7	TGTGCCAGCAGCGGCAGGGGGCGTTACGAGCAGTACTTC	CASSGRGRYEQYF
-	TRBV12-3/TRBV12-4	many	TRBJ2-7	TGTGCCAGCAGTACGCCCGCCGGGACTGGCTACGAGCAGTACTTC	CASSTPAGTGYEQYF
-	TRBV6-5	many	TRBJ1-1	TGTGCCAGCAGTTCACGGCCGGCCACTGAAGCTTTCTTT	CASSSRPATEAFF
-	TRBV15	many	TRBJ1-6	TGTGCCACCAGCAGAGATCCGGGGGCCGGGAATTCACCCCTCCACTTT	CATSRDPGAGNSPLHF
TRBD1	TRBV28	few	TRBJ2-2	TGTGCCAGCAGCAAACGGTCGGACAGGGGGAACACCGGGGAGCTGTTTTTT	CASSKRSDRGNTGELFF
-	TRBV19	many	TRBJ2-2	TGTGCCAGCAGCACGAACACCGGGGAGCTGTTTTTT	CASSTNTGELFF
TRBD1	TRBV5-1	many	TRBJ2-5	TGCGCCAGCAGCTTGTCCAGGGGGCATAGAGAGACCCAGTACTTC	CASSLSRGHRETQYF
-	TRBV20-1	many	TRBJ2-4	TGCAGTACAACAACAGGGACCAAAAACATTCAGTACTTC	CSTTTGTKNIQYF
TRBD2	TRBV6-2/TRBV6-3	many	TRBJ2-2	TGTGCCAGCAGCCTGGGACTACTGAACACCGGGGAGCTGTTTTTT	CASSLGLLNTGELFF
-	TRBV20-1	many	TRBJ1-2	TGCAGTGCTAGAGCAGGGCTAGGGGGGGACTATGGCTACACCTTC	CSARAGLGGDYGYTF
-	TRBV20-1	many	TRBJ2-1	TGCAGTGCTAGACCGGCAGGAGCAGCCTCCTACAATGAGCAGTTCTTC	CSARPAGAASYNEQFF
-	TRBV7-2	many	TRBJ2-7	TGTGCCAGCAGCTTATCAAGCGGACTTGATCAGTACTTC	CASSLSSGLDQYF
-	TRBV20-1	many	TRBJ2-1	TGCAGTGCGCAAGGCCATGGGCAGTTCTTC	CSAQGHGQFF
-	TRBV7-2	many	TRBJ2-1	TGTGCCAGCAGCTTAGTCCGGGACCAGCAGTTCTTC	CASSLVRDQQFF
-	TRBV5-1	few	TRBJ1-1	TGCGCCAGCATCTCTGGGCAGGGTCAACTGGCGAACACTGAAGCTTTCTTT	CASISGQGQLANTEAFF
TRBD1	TRBV3-1	many	TRBJ2-7	TGTGCCAGCAGCCAAGGGACAGGGGTCTACGAGCAGTACTTC	CASSQGTGVYEQYF
TRBD1	TRBV3-1	many	TRBJ2-7	TGTGCCAGCGGACGGGACAGGGTCTACGAGCAGTACTTC	CASGRDRVYEQYF
-	TRBV28	many	TRBJ2-7	TGTGCCAGCAGTTTATACTACGGGAGCTCCTACGAGCAGTACTTC	CASSLYYGSSYEQYF
-	TRBV18	many	TRBJ2-7	TGTGCCAGCTCACCGTGGTTGGCAAGCGGAGGTCAGGACGAGCAGTACTTC	CASSPWLASGGQDEQYF
-	TRBV20-1	many	TRBJ2-4	TGCAGTGCTTCCAGCGGGGCCAAAAACATTCAGTACTTC	CSASSGAKNIQYF
-	TRBV5-1	many	TRBJ2-1	TGCGCCAGCAGCTTGGCCAGAACGATCTACAATGAGCAGTTCTTC	CASSLARTIYNEQFF
-	TRBV29-1	many	TRBJ2-3	TGCAGCGTTGAACGTGATTCTAGCACAGATACGCAGTATTTT	CSVERDSSTDTQYF
-	TRBV19	many	TRBJ2-1	TGTGCCAGTAGTATAGATCTCGGGAACCGTGTGAAGGAGCAGTTCTTC	CASSIDLGNRVKEQFF
-	TRBV20-1	many	TRBJ1-1	TGCAGTGCCGCCACGGGAGGGTCCCGTGGAACTTTCTTT	CSAATGGSRGTFF
-	TRBV28	many	TRBJ1-2	TGTGCCAGCAGTTTATCGTCCCAGGGCTATGGCTACACCTTC	CASSLSSQGYGYTF
-	TRBV4-3	many	TRBJ1-6	TGCGCCAGCGGCCATAGTGATTCACCCCTCCACTTT	CASGHSDSPLHF
-	TRBV18	few	TRBJ2-6	TGTGCCAGCTCACCACTCGCCGCAGGTGGGAACTCTGGGGCCAACGTCCTGACTTTC	CASSPLAAGGNSGANVLTF
-	TRBV7-9	many	TRBJ2-7	TGTGCCAGCAGCTTAAAGGACAGCCCTCAGCAGTACTTC	CASSLKDSPQQYF
-	TRBV5-1	-	TRBJ2-7	TGCGCCAGCAGCCCGGCGATAGGGTTCGACGAGCAGTACTTC	CASSPAIGFDEQYF
-	TRBV11-2	many	TRBJ2-1	TGTGCCAGCAGCCTCCAGGGGGCGCGGGGGGATGAGCAGTTCTTC	CASSLQGARGDEQFF
TRBD1	TRBV12-3/TRBV12-4	-	TRBJ1-2	TGTGCCAGCAGTGAAACAGGGGGTGGCTACACCTTC	CASSETGGGYTF
TRBD1	TRBV19	few	TRBJ1-1	TGTGCCAGTAACGACAGGGGGAACACTGAAGCTTTCTTT	CASNDRGNTEAFF
-	TRBV3-1	-	TRBJ2-5	TGTGCCAGCAGCAAGCAACTCCAGGGCGGGGAGACCCAGTACTTC	CASSKQLQGGETQYF
-	TRBV12-3/TRBV12-4	many	TRBJ1-5	TGTGCCAGCAGTTTCGGACAGAGAGATCAGCCCCAGCATTTT	CASSFGQRDQPQHF
-	TRBV20-1	many	TRBJ2-3	TGCAGTGTTGGGGGAGCAGATACGCAGTATTTT	CSVGGADTQYF
TRBD1	TRBV12-3/TRBV12-4	many	TRBJ1-5	TGTGCCAGCAGTTTAGGATGGACAGGCAGTCAGCCCCAGCATTTT	CASSLGWTGSQPQHF
TRBD1	TRBV10-3	many	TRBJ2-1	TGTGCCATCAGCCGACAGGGGGCTGGCAATGAGCAGTTCTTC	CAISRQGAGNEQFF
TRBD2	TRBV20-1	-	TRBJ2-5	TGCTGTGCTAGAGTCAGGGGACTAGCGGGAGTACGAGAGACCCAGTACTTC	CCARVRGLAGVRETQYF
TRBD2	TRBV6-1	many	TRBJ2-7	TGTGCCACCCGGAGGACTAGCGGGACCTACGAGCAGTACTTC	CATRRTSGTYEQYF
-	TRBV28	many	TRBJ1-6	TGTGCCAGCAGTTTCCGAAGCTCCTATAATTCACCCCTCCACTTT	CASSFRSSYNSPLHF
-	TRBV12-3/TRBV12-4	few	TRBJ1-2	TGTGCCCTTTGGTTACCAAACTATGGCTACACCTTC	CALWLPNYGYTF
-	TRBV4-3	few	TRBJ2-6	TGCGCCAGCAGCCTACGGACGGAGCCTGGGGCCAACGTCCTGACTTTC	CASSLRTEPGANVLTF
TRBD2	TRBV5-1	many	TRBJ2-7	TGCGCCAGCACCCCGGGGGCGGGAGGCGGGTCAGGCGAGCAGTACTTC	CASTPGAGGGSGEQYF
-	TRBV7-2	many	TRBJ1-4	TGTGCCAGCAGCTTAACGGGGGCAGGTGAAAAACTGTTTTTT	CASSLTGAGEKLFF
-	TRBV6-1	many	TRBJ2-5	TGTGCCAGCAGCGCCCGGGACGGCCCATGGGGGGACCAGTACTTC	CASSARDGPWGDQYF
TRBD2	TRBV29-1	many	TRBJ2-7	TGCAGCGTTGGACGAAGGACTAGCGGGACCTACGAGCAGTACTTC	CSVGRRTSGTYEQYF
-	TRBV7-9	many	TRBJ2-1	TGTGCCACCCACCTCACGAATGAGCAGTTCTTC	CATHLTNEQFF